Listed below are T cell receptor beta chains from one sample, sequenced in a study of blood T cell repertoires in COVID-19. Profiled with immunoSEQ multiplex PCR; TCRdb holds only in-frame clones, not every one. The data show nearly 55,000 clones, more than 60% seen once. What was sequenced was peripheral blood. The source of these receptors is a human donor with active or convalescent COVID-19. The donor label of this sample is uncertain. The CDR3 runs from the conserved cysteine through the conserved F or W. A D gene is named only where the DNA matches it firmly. Not every row has a clone size; where given, it reads once, few, many or a size class.

V gene,clone size,D gene,J gene,CDR3 DNA,CDR3 protein
TRBV28,-,-,TRBJ2-2,TGTGCCAGCAGTTCCGGCGGGGGCTGGGCCGGGGAGCTGTTTTTT,CASSSGGGWAGELFF
TRBV3-1/TRBV3-2,-,TRBD1,TRBJ1-4,TGTGCCAGCAGCCCATCTTCCGGGACAGTACATGAAAAACTGTTTTTT,CASSPSSGTVHEKLFF
TRBV4-3,-,TRBD2,TRBJ2-3,TGCGCCAGCAGCCAAGAGTGGGCCTCGGCGGGAGGCGGGGCAGATACGCAGTATTTT,CASSQEWASAGGGADTQYF
TRBV28,-,TRBD2,TRBJ2-1,TGTGCCAGCAGTTCTCCGGGAGGCCACAATGAGCAGTTCTTC,CASSSPGGHNEQFF
TRBV29-1,-,TRBD1,TRBJ2-7,TGCAGCGTTGTTCCCCGACAGGGGGCTTCCGAGCAGTACTTC,CSVVPRQGASEQYF
TRBV3-1/TRBV3-2,few,TRBD1,TRBJ1-5,TGTGCCAGCAGCCAGGGACAGGGACCGTATAGCAATCAGCCCCAGCATTTT,CASSQGQGPYSNQPQHF
TRBV12-3/TRBV12-4,-,-,TRBJ2-5,TGTGCCAGCAGTTTCTCACTGCAAGAGACCCAGTACTTC,CASSFSLQETQYF
TRBV5-6,once,TRBD1,TRBJ1-4,TGTGCCAGCAGCTTGACTCTCCGACAGGGCGGAAATGAAAAACTGTTTTTT,CASSLTLRQGGNEKLFF
TRBV19,once,-,TRBJ2-7,TGTGCCGCGGGGGCCTCCTACGAGCAGTACTTC,CAAGASYEQYF
TRBV6-5,-,-,TRBJ1-3,TGTGCCAGCAGCCCAACCCTACTACAAGGAAACACCATATATTTT,CASSPTLLQGNTIYF
TRBV5-1,-,TRBD2,TRBJ2-2,TGCGCCAGCAGCTACAGCGGGGACACCGGGGAGCTGTTTTTT,CASSYSGDTGELFF
TRBV27,-,TRBD2,TRBJ2-1,TGTGCCAGCAGCGGGGGGACTAGCGGGACCGTCAATGAGCAGTTCTTC,CASSGGTSGTVNEQFF
TRBV2,-,-,TRBJ2-3,TGTGCCAGCAGTCGGGATGCTGTCACAGATACGCAGTATTTT,CASSRDAVTDTQYF
TRBV29-1,once,-,TRBJ1-1,TGCAGCGTTGCGGTACGAGGGAACACTGAAGCTTTCTTT,CSVAVRGNTEAFF
TRBV18,-,TRBD1,TRBJ2-7,TGTGCCAGCTCACCACCGGGGACAGGGGGGACCGAGCAGTACTTC,CASSPPGTGGTEQYF
TRBV18,-,TRBD1,TRBJ1-3,TGTGCCAGCTCACCACCGGGACAGGGGGTCGCTTACACCATATATTTT,CASSPPGQGVAYTIYF
TRBV5-1,-,-,TRBJ2-1,TGCGCCAGCAGCCCCCTCAGCAGGGACACCCCAATGTTCTTC,CASSPLSRDTPMFF
TRBV11-3,-,TRBD1,TRBJ2-3,TGTGCCAGCAGCTCAGGGACAGGGATCACAGATACGCAGTATTTT,CASSSGTGITDTQYF
TRBV19,many,-,TRBJ1-2,TGTGCCAGTAGACAGGGTTTTGGCTACACCTTC,CASRQGFGYTF
TRBV11-3,-,TRBD1,TRBJ1-2,TGTGCCAGCAGCCCGTTATCCCCGGGACAGTTCTTTGGCTACACCTTC,CASSPLSPGQFFGYTF
TRBV5-1,-,TRBD2,TRBJ2-5,TGCGCCAGCAGCCCCTGGGAGGGTACAGAGACCCAGTACTTC,CASSPWEGTETQYF
TRBV24-1,-,TRBD2,TRBJ2-2,TGTGCCACCAGTGGGGCCGCGGGACTAGCGGGACGGAACACCGGGGAGCTGTTTTTT,CATSGAAGLAGRNTGELFF
TRBV5-1,-,-,TRBJ2-5,TGCGCCAGCAGCCCAGCGGGTCAGTACCAAGAGACCCAGTACTTC,CASSPAGQYQETQYF
TRBV27,once,TRBD2,TRBJ2-3,TGTGCCAGCAGTTATCTAGCGGGAGGATATACAGATACGCAGTATTTT,CASSYLAGGYTDTQYF
TRBV27,-,-,TRBJ2-5,TGTGCCAGCAGTCCGGAGACAGCGCCATTCCAGGGGACCCAGTACTTC,CASSPETAPFQGTQYF
TRBV18,-,TRBD1,TRBJ2-7,TGTGCCAGCTCACCCGGACAGGGGCTCTCCTACGAGCAGTACTTC,CASSPGQGLSYEQYF
TRBV5-4,once,-,TRBJ1-2,TGTGCCAGCAGCTTTGCTACCGGGACACCCTATGGCTACACCTTC,CASSFATGTPYGYTF